Sequencing of this T cell receptor (beta chain) was carried out in a study of blood T cell repertoires in COVID-19. The count of this clone is one. Germline CDR1 is SGHRS and CDR2 is YFSETQ. The CDR3 is 13 residues long. Trimming stripped 0 bases from V and 3 bases from J, with 7 bases between. Authors' processing steps: Estimation of nucleated cell counts was performed using reference gene primer amplification. Using immunoSEQ multiplex PCR, the repertoire was profiled, and TCRdb retains in-frame clones only, with some absent. V and J calls and clone size are those listed in that table; D and trimming were worked out from the DNA. The repertoire holds about 180,000 clones, with more than 80% as singletons.

The rearrangement links TRBV5-1 to TRBJ2-7; D is uncertain. The source is a human donor in a cohort sampled during active COVID-19. Sample: peripheral blood. Here the CDR3 DNA reads TGCGCCAGCAGCTTGGGAGTTAGCTACGAGCAGTACTTC. This sequence encodes CASSLGVSYEQYF.